Presented here are 18 T cell receptor beta chains from one specimen sequenced in a study of siplizumab effects on memory and regulatory T cells. TCRdb's copy holds only in-frame clones and misses some; the assay was immunoSEQ multiplex PCR. Here the sample spans over 100,000 clones, around 92% being singletons. Sequencing was carried out using Tregs sorted from blood. The receptors were sampled from a human donor in good health.

This chain uses TRBV7-9 with TRBJ2-1, with 9 bases matching TRBD1. J gave up 4 bases and V 1 base, and 5 bases lay outside the gene matches. The V gene's germline CDR1 is SEHNR and CDR2 FQNEAQ (reference sequence). The CDR3 is made up of 16 amino acids. This CDR3 is CASSLEGTGRYNEQFF. CDR3 nucleotide sequence: TGTGCCAGCAGCTTAGAGGGGACAGGGAGATACAATGAGCAGTTCTTC.

The table lists this clone with a count of one. V and J are TRBV18 and TRBJ1-5, with D perhaps matching TRBD1 (5 bases). The CDR3 loop spans 14 amino acids. The V end lost 1 base, the J end lost 11 bases, and 15 bases lay between the germline ends. CDR1 is KGHSH, CDR2 LQKENI, per germline. CDR3 bases: TGTGCCAGCTCACCACAGGACGGATCCAGGGCCCAGCATTTT. It specifies CASSPQDGSRAQHF.

Remarks on this clone: A much larger clonotype is one base distant, so this may be a read error. Other DNA sequences from this sample encode an identical CDR3 as well. The V gene is TRBV29-1, the J gene TRBJ1-1; D call uncertain. The length of the CDR3 is 14 residues. Per the germline V gene, CDR1 is SQVTM and CDR2 is ANQGSEA. In DNA form, the CDR3 reads TGCAGCGTTGAACGCATCCCGGGTAACACTGAAGCCTTCTTT. Translated: CSVERIPGNTEAFF.

The DNA for the CDR3 is TGTGCCAGCAGCGTAGGAATTTGGACGGACTACCTTCGCTCTGGAAACACCATATATTTT. Translating it yields CASSVGIWTDYLRSGNTIYF. V usage is TRBV9 and J usage is TRBJ1-3; D gene unclear. The length of the CDR3 is 20 residues. From germline, CDR1 is SGDLS and CDR2 YYNGEE. V gave up 0 bases and J gave up 0 bases, with 22 bases separating them.

The chain employs TRBV7-9 and TRBJ2-3; 8 nucleotides line up with TRBD2. Per the germline V gene, CDR1 is SEHNR and CDR2 is FQNEAQ (reference sequence). The junction had 4 bases not matched to a gene; V was cut back by 3 bases and J by 2 bases. The CDR3 loop spans 15 amino acids. The CDR3 loop is CASSLAGGYTDTQYF. As DNA, the CDR3 is TGTGCCAGCAGCTTGGCGGGAGGCTACACAGATACGCAGTATTTT.

The chain is built from TRBV9 and TRBJ1-1; tentatively, D is TRBD1 (5 bases). From germline, CDR1 is SGDLS and CDR2 YYNGEE. V dropped 4 bases and J dropped 4 bases, with 11 bases sitting between them. The CDR3 loop spans 13 amino acids. This chain's CDR3 is CASSLRGTTEAFF. The CDR3 DNA reads as TGTGCCAGCAGCCTCCGAGGGACCACTGAAGCTTTCTTT.

The rearrangement joins TRBV11-2 to TRBJ1-1, with a possible D match to TRBD1 (6 bases). Germline CDR1 is SGHAT and CDR2 is FQNNGV. V lost 4 bases, J lost 3 bases, and 15 bases lay in between. The CDR3 runs to 15 residues. In nucleotides, the CDR3 is TGTGCCAGCAGCTCAAGCAGGGGTTGGGACACTGAAGCTTTCTTT. It encodes CASSSSRGWDTEAFF.

This rearrangement joins TRBV7-9 to TRBJ2-7; 8 positions match TRBD1. This CDR3 spans 13 amino acids. Germline loops: CDR1 SEHNR, CDR2 FQNEAQ (reference sequence). V dropped 1 base and J dropped 6; count of bases not matched to a gene: 2. The CDR3 sequence: CASSLDRGSEQYF. CDR3 nucleotides: TGTGCCAGCAGCTTAGACAGGGGGAGCGAGCAGTACTTC. The full variable domain, in which reference TRBV7-9 and TRBJ2-7 provide the parts outside the CDR3, is DTGVSQNPRHKITKRGQNVTFRCDPISEHNRLYWYRQTLGQGPEFLTYFQNEAQLEKSRLLSDRFSAERPKGSFSTLEIQRTEQGDSAMYLCASSLDRGSEQYFGPGTRLTVT.

CDR3 sequence (DNA): TGTGCCAGCTCACCCTCCGGACAGGGTGGGACTGAAGCTTTCTTT. Residues: CASSPSGQGGTEAFF. The gene calls are TRBV18 and TRBJ1-1, with 8 bases lining up with TRBD1. Germline V gene lookup returns CDR1 KGHSH and CDR2 LQKENI. CDR3 length equals 15 residues. V shed 3 bases and J 5 bases; nucleotides not matched to a gene: 8. The full variable domain, in which reference TRBV18 and TRBJ1-1 provide the parts outside the CDR3, is NAGVMQNPRHLVRRRGQEARLRCSPMKGHSHVYWYRQLPEEGLKFMVYLQKENIIDESGMPKERFSAEFPKEGPSILRIQQVVRGDSAAYFCASSPSGQGGTEAFFGQGTRLTVV.

The chain uses TRBV27 and TRBJ2-3; TRBD2 matches 10 bases. The CDR3 loop spans 17 amino acids. Germline CDR1 is MNHEY and CDR2 is SMNVEV (reference sequence). Trimming removed 3 bases from V and 1 base from J; junction bases left unmatched: 7. The CDR3 DNA follows: TGTGCCAGCAGTTTCCAGGTCCTAGCGGGGGGCACAGATACGCAGTATTTT. Residues: CASSFQVLAGGTDTQYF.

DNA of the CDR3: TGTGCCAGCTCACTCTACGGGGGAACGTCTGGGGCCAACGTCCTGACTTTC. It is translated as CASSLYGGTSGANVLTF. V is TRBV18 and J is TRBJ2-6; a possible D gene is TRBD2 (6 bases). The CDR3 runs 17 residues. CDR1 is KGHSH and CDR2 is LQKENI in the germline V gene. The V end was cut by 4 bases, the J end by 1 base, with 14 bases between.

The J gene is TRBJ2-1, the V gene TRBV5-1; 9 positions agree with TRBD2. CDR1 SGHRS and CDR2 YFSETQ come from the germline V gene. The CDR3 totals 17 residues. The V and J ends lost 4 bases and 4 bases, in that order; junction bases with no gene match: 12. The CDR3, as DNA: TGCGCCAGCAGCCCAACCCCCGGAGCGGGGGGTTACAATGAGCAGTTCTTC. Protein sequence: CASSPTPGAGGYNEQFF.

This clone was found once. The chain recombines TRBV27 with TRBJ1-3; TRBD1 is a possible D gene (6 bases). This CDR3 is 16 amino acids long. Germline V gene lookup returns CDR1 MNHEY and CDR2 SMNVEV (reference sequence). Trimming left V 4 bases short and J 4 bases short, with 17 bases between. CDR3 protein: CASSSTLTGAGNTIYF. DNA for the CDR3: TGTGCCAGCAGTTCAACCCTGACAGGAGCCGGAAACACCATATATTTT.

The gene calls are TRBV9 and TRBJ1-2; 9 nucleotides match TRBD1. CDR3 size: 14 residues. Germline CDR1 and CDR2: SGDLS and YYNGEE. The V gene end was trimmed by 4 bases and the J gene end by 6 bases; junction bases not matched to a gene: 7. CDR3 in amino acids: CASSPTGGVDGYTF. The CDR3 DNA reads TGTGCCAGCAGCCCGACAGGGGGGGTTGATGGCTACACCTTC.

The chain employs TRBV11-3 and TRBJ2-3; the D is unclear. The CDR3 runs 12 residues. In germline, CDR1 is SGHNT, CDR2 YENEEA. Trimming left V 1 base short and J 7 bases short, with 6 bases between. CDR3 sequence: CASSLVGNTQYF. The CDR3 coding sequence is TGTGCCAGCAGCTTAGTAGGAAATACGCAGTATTTT. Complete variable domain (other parts from reference TRBV11-3 and TRBJ2-3): EAGVVQSPRYKIIEKKQPVAFWCNPISGHNTLYWYLQNLGQGPELLIRYENEEAVDDSQLPKDRFSAERLKGVDSTLKIQPAELGDSAVYLCASSLVGNTQYFGPGTRLTVL.

The CDR3 protein is CATSRVRGQGNSPLHF. DNA for the CDR3: TGTGCCACCAGCAGAGTCAGGGGACAGGGAAATTCACCCCTCCACTTT. The rearrangement links TRBV15 to TRBJ1-6, with 9 bases aligning to TRBD1. This CDR3 has 16 residues. Unmatched junction bases numbered 5, after V lost 1 base and J lost 7 bases. Germline V lookup: CDR1 LNHNV, CDR2 YYDKDF (reference sequence). Full variable domain (remainder filled in from reference TRBV15 and TRBJ1-6): DAMVIQNPRYQVTQFGKPVTLSCSQTLNHNVMYWYQQKSSQAPKLLFHYYDKDFNNEADTPDNFQSRRPNTSFCFLDIRSPGLGDTAMYLCATSRVRGQGNSPLHFGNGTRLTVT.

This sequence joins TRBV2 and TRBJ1-2, with unresolved D. Germline V CDR1 and CDR2: SNHLY, FYNNEI. The ends were cut back, 1 base at V and 4 bases at J, with 10 bases in the middle. CDR3 length: 14 residues. DNA for the CDR3: TGTGCCAGCAGTGAAGACTCAAGATCCTATGGCTACACCTTC. Its protein product is CASSEDSRSYGYTF.

This chain connects TRBV2 to TRBJ1-2; no firm D call. This CDR3 has 13 amino acids. V was pared by 8 bases and J by 4 bases, with 14 bases between. In germline, CDR1 is SNHLY, CDR2 FYNNEI. The CDR3 coding sequence is TGTGCCAGCGTATTGGGCGGAAGCTATGGCTACACCTTC. Protein product: CASVLGGSYGYTF.